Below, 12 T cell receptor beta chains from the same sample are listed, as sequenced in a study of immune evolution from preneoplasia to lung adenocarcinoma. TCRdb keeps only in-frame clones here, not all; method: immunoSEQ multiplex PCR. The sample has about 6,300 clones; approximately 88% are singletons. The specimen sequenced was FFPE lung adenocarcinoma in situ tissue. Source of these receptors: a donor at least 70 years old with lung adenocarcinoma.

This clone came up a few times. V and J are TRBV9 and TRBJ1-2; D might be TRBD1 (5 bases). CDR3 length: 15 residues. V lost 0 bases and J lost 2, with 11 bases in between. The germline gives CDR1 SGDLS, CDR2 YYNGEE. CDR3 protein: CASSVEAGSNYGYTF. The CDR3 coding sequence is TGTGCCAGCAGCGTAGAGGCAGGGTCCAACTATGGCTACACCTTC.

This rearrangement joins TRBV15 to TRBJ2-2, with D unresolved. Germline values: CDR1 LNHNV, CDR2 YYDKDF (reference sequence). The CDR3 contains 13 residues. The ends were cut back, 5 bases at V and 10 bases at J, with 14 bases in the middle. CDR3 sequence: CATSSGLDEELFF. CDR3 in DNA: TGTGCCACCAGCTCAGGCCTAGACGAGGAGCTGTTTTTT.

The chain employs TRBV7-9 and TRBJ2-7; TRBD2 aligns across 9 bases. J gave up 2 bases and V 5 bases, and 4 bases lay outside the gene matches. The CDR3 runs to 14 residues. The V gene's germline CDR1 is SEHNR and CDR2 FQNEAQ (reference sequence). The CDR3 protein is CASSAAGGTYEQYF. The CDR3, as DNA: TGTGCCAGCAGCGCAGCGGGAGGAACCTACGAGCAGTACTTC.

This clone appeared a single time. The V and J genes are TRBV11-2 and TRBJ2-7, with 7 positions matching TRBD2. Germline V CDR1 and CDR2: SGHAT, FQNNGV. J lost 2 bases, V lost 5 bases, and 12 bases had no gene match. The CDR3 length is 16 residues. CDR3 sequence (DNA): TGTGCCAGCAGCCAAAACCCTAGCGGTAGACCCTACGAGCAGTACTTC. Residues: CASSQNPSGRPYEQYF.

Here the CDR3 reads CASSVTSGTRNEQFF. CDR3 nucleotide sequence: TGTGCCAGCAGTGTAACTAGCGGGACAAGAAATGAGCAGTTCTTC. The chain joins TRBV6-4 to TRBJ2-1; 10 nucleotides match TRBD2. The CDR3 consists of 15 residues. Trimming took 4 bases from V and 7 from J; bases not matched to a gene: 7. Germline V gives CDR1 MRHNA, CDR2 SNTAGT.

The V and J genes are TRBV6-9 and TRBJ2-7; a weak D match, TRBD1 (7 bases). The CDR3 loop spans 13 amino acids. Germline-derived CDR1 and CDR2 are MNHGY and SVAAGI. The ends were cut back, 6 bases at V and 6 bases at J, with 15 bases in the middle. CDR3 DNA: TGTGCCAGCAGCCACCAGGGGGGTGCCGAGCAGTACTTC. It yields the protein CASSHQGGAEQYF.

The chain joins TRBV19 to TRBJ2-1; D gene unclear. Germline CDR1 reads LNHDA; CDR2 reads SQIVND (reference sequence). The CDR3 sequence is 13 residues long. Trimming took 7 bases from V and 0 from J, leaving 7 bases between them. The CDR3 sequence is CASTYSSYNEQFF. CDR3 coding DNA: TGTGCCAGTACCTACAGCTCCTACAATGAGCAGTTCTTC.

CDR3 residues: CASRTRAQETQYF. CDR3 DNA sequence: TGCGCCAGCAGGACCCGCGCACAAGAGACCCAGTACTTC. V usage is TRBV23-1 and J usage is TRBJ2-5; D not resolved. TRBV23-1 is classed as an ORF, of uncertain function. V was trimmed by 6 bases and J by 2 bases, leaving 10 bases between them. The CDR3 has 13 residues.

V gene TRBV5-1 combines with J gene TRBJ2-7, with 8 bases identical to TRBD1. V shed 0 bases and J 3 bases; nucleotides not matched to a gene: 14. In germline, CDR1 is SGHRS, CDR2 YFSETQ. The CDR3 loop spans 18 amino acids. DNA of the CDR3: TGCGCCAGCAGCTTGGCCGCCCCGACCTGGGACAGGTTCTACGAGCAGTACTTC. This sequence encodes CASSLAAPTWDRFYEQYF.

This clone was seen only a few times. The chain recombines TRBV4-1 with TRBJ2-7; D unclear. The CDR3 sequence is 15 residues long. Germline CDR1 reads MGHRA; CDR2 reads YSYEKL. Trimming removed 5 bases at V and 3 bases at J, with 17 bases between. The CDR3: CASSSRGVTGYEQYF. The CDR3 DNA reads TGCGCCAGCAGCTCTAGAGGTGTTACGGGCTACGAGCAGTACTTC.

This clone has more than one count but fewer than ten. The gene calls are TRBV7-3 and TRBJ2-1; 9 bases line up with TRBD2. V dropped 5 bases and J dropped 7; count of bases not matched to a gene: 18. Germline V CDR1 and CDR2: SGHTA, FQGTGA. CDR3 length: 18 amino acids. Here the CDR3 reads CASSQQGPGAGGRNEQFF. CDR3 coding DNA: TGTGCCAGCAGCCAACAGGGGCCCGGGGCGGGAGGGCGAAATGAGCAGTTCTTC.

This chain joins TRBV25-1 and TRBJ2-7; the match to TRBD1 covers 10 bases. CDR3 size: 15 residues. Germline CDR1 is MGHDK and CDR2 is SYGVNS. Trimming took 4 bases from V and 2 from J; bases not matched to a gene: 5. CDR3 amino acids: CASSGGQGGTYEQYF. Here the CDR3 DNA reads TGTGCCAGCAGTGGCGGACAGGGGGGAACCTACGAGCAGTACTTC.